This T cell receptor beta chain was found in a study of control samples from healthy donors and cancer patients. The germline V gene has CDR1 LNHDA and CDR2 SQIVND (reference sequence). This CDR3 region has 13 residues. Trimming took off 4 bases at V and 3 bases at J, with 10 bases between the two ends. The assay was immunoSEQ multiplex PCR, and TCRdb's table has in-frame clones only and misses some. The sample has 160,000 or so clones; roughly 95% are singletons. The clonotype was recovered from a young woman in good health. The sample comprised blood. V is TRBV19 and J is TRBJ2-7; TRBD1 might be the D (5 bases). The CDR3 here is CASSTITGYEQYF. The CDR3 DNA is TGTGCCAGTAGTACAATTACAGGCTACGAGCAGTACTTC. The full variable domain, its missing parts supplied by reference TRBV19 and TRBJ2-7, is DGGITQSPKYLFRKEGQNVTLSCEQNLNHDAMYWYRQDPGQGLRLIYYSQIVNDFQKGDIAEGYSVSREKKESFPLTVTSAQKNPTAFYLCASSTITGYEQYFGPGTRLTVT.